This T cell receptor beta chain was profiled in a study of CD8+ T cells in alopecia areata. The overall study: Percentage of affected scalp area was the basis on which treated patients' severity was scored. Notes on the study in general: An increase in clonality over normal scalp was evident in lesional scalp, especially alopecia totalis/universalis. One nonresponder leaves baseline CD8+ expansion's link to response uncertain.

Documented treatment: oral pan-JAK inhibitor, 5-10 mg twice daily. Germline V gives CDR1 MNHEY, CDR2 SMNVEV (reference sequence). V lost 5 bases and J 3 bases, leaving 11 bases between the germline ends. The CDR3 is 13 residues long. Reverse transcription of extracted RNA yielded cDNA, which provided the sequencing template. Sequencing was performed with immunoSEQ multiplex PCR; in TCRdb, only in-frame clones are kept and a portion is missing. The sample contains a few hundred thousand clones, 40% to 45% of which appear only once. To note about this clone: Its antigen is unidentified.

The receptor comes from a human donor with alopecia areata. This chain connects TRBV27 to TRBJ2-7, with D tentatively TRBD2 (5 bases). This specimen consisted of CD4+ T cells sorted from blood, obtained around week 36, from a patient treated with tofacitinib. CDR3 sequence reads: CASSLREGYEQYF. The DNA of the CDR3 is TGTGCCAGCAGTCTGCGCGAGGGCTACGAGCAGTACTTC.